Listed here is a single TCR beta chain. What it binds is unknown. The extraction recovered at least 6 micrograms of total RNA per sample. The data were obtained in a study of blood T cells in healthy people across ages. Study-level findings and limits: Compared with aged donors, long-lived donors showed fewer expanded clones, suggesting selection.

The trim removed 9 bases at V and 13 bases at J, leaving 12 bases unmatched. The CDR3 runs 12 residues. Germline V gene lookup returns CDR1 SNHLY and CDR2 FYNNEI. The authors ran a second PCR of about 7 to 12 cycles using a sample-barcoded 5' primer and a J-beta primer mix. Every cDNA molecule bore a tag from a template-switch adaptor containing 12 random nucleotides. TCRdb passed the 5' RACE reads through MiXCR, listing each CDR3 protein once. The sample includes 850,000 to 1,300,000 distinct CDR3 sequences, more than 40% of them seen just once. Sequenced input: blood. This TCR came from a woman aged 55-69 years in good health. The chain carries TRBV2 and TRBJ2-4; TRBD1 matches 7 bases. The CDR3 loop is CASERQGLKQYF. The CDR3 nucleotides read TGTGCCAGTGAGAGACAGGGCTTGAAGCAGTACTTC.